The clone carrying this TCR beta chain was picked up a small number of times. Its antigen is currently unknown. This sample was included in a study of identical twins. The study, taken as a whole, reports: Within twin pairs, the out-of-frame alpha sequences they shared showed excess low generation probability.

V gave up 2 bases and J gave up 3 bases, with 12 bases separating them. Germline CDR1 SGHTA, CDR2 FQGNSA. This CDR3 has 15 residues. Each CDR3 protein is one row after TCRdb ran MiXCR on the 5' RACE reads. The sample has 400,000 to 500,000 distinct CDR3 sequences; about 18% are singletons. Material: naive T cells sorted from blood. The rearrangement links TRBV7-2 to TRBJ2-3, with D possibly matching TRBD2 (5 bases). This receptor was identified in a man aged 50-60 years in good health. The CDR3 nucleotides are TGTGCCAGCAGCTTAAGCTCGGGGTTAACAGATACGCAGTATTTT. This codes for CASSLSSGLTDTQYF.